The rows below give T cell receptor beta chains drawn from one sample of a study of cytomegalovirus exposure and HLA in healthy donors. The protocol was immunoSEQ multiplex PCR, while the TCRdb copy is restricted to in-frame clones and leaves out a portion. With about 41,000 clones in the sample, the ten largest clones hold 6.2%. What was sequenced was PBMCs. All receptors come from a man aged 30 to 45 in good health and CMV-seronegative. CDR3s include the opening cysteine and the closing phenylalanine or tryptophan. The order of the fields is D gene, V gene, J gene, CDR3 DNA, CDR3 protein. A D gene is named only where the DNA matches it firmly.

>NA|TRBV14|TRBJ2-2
TGTGCCAGCAGCCTACAGGGAATTCTTACCGGGGAGCTGTTTTTT
CASSLQGILTGELFF
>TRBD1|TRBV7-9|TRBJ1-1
TGTGCCAGCAGCCCAGGGGGCGGACCTGAAGCTTTCTTT
CASSPGGGPEAFF
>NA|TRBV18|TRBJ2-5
TGTGCCAGCTCACCCGCGGCAGAGACCCAGTACTTC
CASSPAAETQYF
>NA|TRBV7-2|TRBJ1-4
TGTGCCAGCAGCTTAAGGGGGTACGATAATGAAAAACTGTTTTTT
CASSLRGYDNEKLFF
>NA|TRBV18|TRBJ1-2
TGTGCCAGCTCACCATTTGAGGGTAGCTATGGCTACACCTTC
CASSPFEGSYGYTF
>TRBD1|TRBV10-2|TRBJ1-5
TGCGCCAGCAGGGACAGGGGTAACAATCAGCCCCAGCATTTT
CASRDRGNNQPQHF
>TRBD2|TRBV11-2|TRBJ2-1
TGTGCCAGCAGCGAGACTAGCGACCTGGAGCAGTTCTTC
CASSETSDLEQFF
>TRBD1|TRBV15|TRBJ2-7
TGTGCCACCAGCAGAAAAGGGACAGGTTCCTACGAGCAGTACTTC
CATSRKGTGSYEQYF
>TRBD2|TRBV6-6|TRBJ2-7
TGTGCCAGCAGCCTCACTAGCGGGAGCGCCTACGAGCAGTACTTC
CASSLTSGSAYEQYF
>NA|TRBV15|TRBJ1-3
TGTGCCACCAGCAGAGCGGTTGGAAACACCATATATTTT
CATSRAVGNTIYF
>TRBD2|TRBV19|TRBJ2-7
TGTGCCAGTAGTATAACAAGCGGGGGGTTAGACTACGAGCAGTACTTC
CASSITSGGLDYEQYF
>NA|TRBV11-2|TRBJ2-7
TGTGCCAGCAGCTCATCAAACTACGAGCAGTACTTC
CASSSSNYEQYF
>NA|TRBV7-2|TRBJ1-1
TGTGCCAGCAGCTTCAATTGGAACACTGAAGCTTTCTTT
CASSFNWNTEAFF
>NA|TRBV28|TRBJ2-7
TGTGCCAGCAGTTTTCCTAACTACGAGCAGTACTTC
CASSFPNYEQYF
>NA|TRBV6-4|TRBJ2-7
TGTGCCAGCAGTGTGGACAGGCGGGGAGAGCAGTACTTC
CASSVDRRGEQYF
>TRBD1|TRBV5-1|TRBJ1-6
TGCGCCAGCAGCGATAATCAGGACAGGTGGAATTCACCCCTCCACTTT
CASSDNQDRWNSPLHF
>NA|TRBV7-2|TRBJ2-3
TGTGCCAGCAGCTTAGTCAGGGTTGGAGATACGCAGTATTTT
CASSLVRVGDTQYF
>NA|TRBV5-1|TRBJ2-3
TGCGCCAGCCGCACCTACACAGATACGCAGTATTTT
CASRTYTDTQYF